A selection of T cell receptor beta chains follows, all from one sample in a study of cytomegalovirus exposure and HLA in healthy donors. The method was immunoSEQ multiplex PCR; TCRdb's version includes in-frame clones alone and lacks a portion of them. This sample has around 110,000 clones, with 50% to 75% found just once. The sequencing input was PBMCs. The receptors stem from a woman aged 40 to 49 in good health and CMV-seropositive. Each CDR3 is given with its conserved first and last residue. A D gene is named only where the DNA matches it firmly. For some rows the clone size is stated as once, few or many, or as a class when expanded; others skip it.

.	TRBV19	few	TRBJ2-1	CASSIQRYNEQFF	TGTGCCAGTAGTATCCAACGGTACAATGAGCAGTTCTTC
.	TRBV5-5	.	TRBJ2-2	CASSYANRRTGELFF	TGTGCCAGCAGCTACGCTAACAGACGCACCGGGGAGCTGTTTTTT
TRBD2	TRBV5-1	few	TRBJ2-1	CASSLVPLAGRVNEQFF	TGCGCCAGCAGCTTGGTTCCCCTAGCGGGGAGGGTAAATGAGCAGTTCTTC
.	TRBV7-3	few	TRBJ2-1	CASSLEDWYNEQFF	TGTGCCAGCAGCCTGGAAGACTGGTACAATGAGCAGTTCTTC
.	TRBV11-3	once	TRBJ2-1	CASSPQNRADEQFF	TGTGCCAGCAGCCCGCAGAACAGGGCCGATGAGCAGTTCTTC
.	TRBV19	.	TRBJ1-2	CASSPETGNNYGYTF	TGTGCCAGTAGTCCAGAAACGGGGAACAACTATGGCTACACCTTC
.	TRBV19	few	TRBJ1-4	CASRRSQGLTNEKLFF	TGTGCCAGTAGGAGAAGTCAGGGGTTAACTAATGAAAAACTGTTTTTT
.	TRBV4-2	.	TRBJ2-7	CASSQDRGSYEQYF	TGTGCCAGCAGCCAAGATAGGGGATCCTACGAGCAGTACTTC
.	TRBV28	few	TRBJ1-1	CASSLVAYAEAFF	TGTGCCAGCAGTTTAGTGGCATACGCTGAAGCTTTCTTT
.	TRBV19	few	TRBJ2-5	CASSMGLMETQYF	TGTGCCAGTAGTATGGGGCTGATGGAGACCCAGTACTTC
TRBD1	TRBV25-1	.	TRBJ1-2	CASSEGQGGGYTF	TGTGCCAGCAGTGAGGGACAGGGGGGTGGCTACACCTTC
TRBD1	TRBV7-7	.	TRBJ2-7	CASSLQAGGPYEQYF	TGTGCTAGCAGCTTACAAGCAGGGGGACCCTACGAGCAGTACTTC
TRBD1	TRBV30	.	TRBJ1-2	CAWSVPDRGKIYGYTF	TGTGCCTGGAGTGTCCCGGACAGGGGGAAGATCTATGGCTACACCTTC
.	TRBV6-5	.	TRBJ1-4	CASSYSGREDNEKLFF	TGTGCCAGCAGTTACTCGGGCAGGGAGGATAACGAAAAACTGTTTTTT
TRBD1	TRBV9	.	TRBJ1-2	CASSVEGQGSYGYTF	TGTGCCAGCAGCGTAGAGGGACAGGGGAGCTATGGCTACACCTTC
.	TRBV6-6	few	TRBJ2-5	CASKRSILETQYF	TGTGCCAGCAAGCGGTCAATCTTAGAGACCCAGTACTTC
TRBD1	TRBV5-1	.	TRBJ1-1	CASSLDTGDTEAFF	TGCGCCAGCAGCTTGGATACAGGGGACACTGAAGCTTTCTTT
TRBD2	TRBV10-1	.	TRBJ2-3	CASSPGLAGSTDTQYF	TGCGCCAGCAGCCCGGGGTTAGCGGGGAGCACAGATACGCAGTATTTT
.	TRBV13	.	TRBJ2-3	CASSLRTVYSTDTQYF	TGTGCCAGCAGCTTACGGACAGTATATAGCACAGATACGCAGTATTTT
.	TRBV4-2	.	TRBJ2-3	CASSQDTELDYHTDTQYF	TGTGCCAGCAGCCAAGATACCGAGCTGGACTACCACACAGATACGCAGTATTTT
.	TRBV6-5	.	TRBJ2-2	CASRQQGTNGELFF	TGTGCCAGCAGGCAACAGGGTACGAACGGGGAGCTGTTTTTT
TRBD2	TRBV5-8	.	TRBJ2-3	CASSLVGSGGSSTDTQYF	TGTGCCAGCAGCTTGGTTGGTAGCGGGGGGTCTAGCACAGATACGCAGTATTTT
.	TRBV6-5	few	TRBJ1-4	CASSATGGLVEKLFF	TGTGCCAGCAGTGCTACCGGGGGGCTAGTTGAAAAACTGTTTTTT
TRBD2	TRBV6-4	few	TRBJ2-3	CASSDTGGGTDTQYF	TGTGCCAGCAGTGACACGGGGGGGGGCACAGATACGCAGTATTTT
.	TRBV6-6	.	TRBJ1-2	CASRPGGTNYGYTF	TGTGCCAGCAGGCCCGGGGGGACTAACTATGGCTACACCTTC
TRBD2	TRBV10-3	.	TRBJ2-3	CAISTGTSGGNTDTQYF	TGTGCCATCAGCACCGGGACTAGCGGGGGGAACACAGATACGCAGTATTTT
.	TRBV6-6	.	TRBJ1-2	CASTPSREGYTF	TGTGCCAGCACCCCATCGAGGGAGGGCTACACCTTC
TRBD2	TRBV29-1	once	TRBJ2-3	CSVSSGVTDTQYF	TGCAGCGTTTCTAGCGGGGTGACAGATACGCAGTATTTT
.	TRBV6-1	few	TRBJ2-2	CASSVTGEAGELFF	TGTGCCAGCAGTGTAACGGGAGAAGCCGGGGAGCTGTTTTTT
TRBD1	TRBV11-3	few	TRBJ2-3	CASSLEGQNPYF	TGTGCCAGCAGCTTAGAGGGACAGAACCCGTATTTT
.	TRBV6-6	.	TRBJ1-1	CASSLLGRQTEAFF	TGTGCCAGCAGTCTCTTGGGCAGGCAGACTGAAGCTTTCTTT
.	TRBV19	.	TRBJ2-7	CASRRGGLASYEQYF	TGTGCCAGTAGGCGGGGCGGGTTAGCCTCCTACGAGCAGTACTTC
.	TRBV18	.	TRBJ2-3	CASSPNRQSSTDTQYF	TGTGCCAGCTCACCTAATCGCCAGTCTAGCACAGATACGCAGTATTTT
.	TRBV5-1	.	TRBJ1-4	CASTPDSLNEKLFF	TGCGCCAGCACCCCGGACAGCCTTAATGAAAAACTGTTTTTT
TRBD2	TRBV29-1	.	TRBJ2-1	CSVGRAGVYNEQFF	TGCAGCGTTGGCCGAGCGGGGGTCTACAATGAGCAGTTCTTC
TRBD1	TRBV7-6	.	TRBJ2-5	CASSSTGVETQYF	TGTGCCAGCAGCTCGACAGGGGTGGAGACCCAGTACTTC
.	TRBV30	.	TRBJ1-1	CAWSVSTGPLEAFF	TGTGCCTGGTCAGTTTCCACAGGGCCCTTAGAGGCTTTCTTT
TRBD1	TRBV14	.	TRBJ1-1	CASSQYFRDRSF	TGTGCCAGCAGCCAATACTTTCGGGACAGAAGCTTT
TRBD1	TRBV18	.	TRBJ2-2	CASSPQTGFDTGELFF	TGTGCCAGCTCACCTCAGACAGGGTTCGACACCGGGGAGCTGTTTTTT
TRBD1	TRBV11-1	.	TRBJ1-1	CASSPYDGQGNTEAFF	TGTGCCAGCAGCCCATATGACGGACAGGGGAACACTGAAGCTTTCTTT
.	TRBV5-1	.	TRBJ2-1	CASSGGQFSYNEQFF	TGCGCCAGCAGCGGCGGACAGTTCTCCTACAATGAGCAGTTCTTC